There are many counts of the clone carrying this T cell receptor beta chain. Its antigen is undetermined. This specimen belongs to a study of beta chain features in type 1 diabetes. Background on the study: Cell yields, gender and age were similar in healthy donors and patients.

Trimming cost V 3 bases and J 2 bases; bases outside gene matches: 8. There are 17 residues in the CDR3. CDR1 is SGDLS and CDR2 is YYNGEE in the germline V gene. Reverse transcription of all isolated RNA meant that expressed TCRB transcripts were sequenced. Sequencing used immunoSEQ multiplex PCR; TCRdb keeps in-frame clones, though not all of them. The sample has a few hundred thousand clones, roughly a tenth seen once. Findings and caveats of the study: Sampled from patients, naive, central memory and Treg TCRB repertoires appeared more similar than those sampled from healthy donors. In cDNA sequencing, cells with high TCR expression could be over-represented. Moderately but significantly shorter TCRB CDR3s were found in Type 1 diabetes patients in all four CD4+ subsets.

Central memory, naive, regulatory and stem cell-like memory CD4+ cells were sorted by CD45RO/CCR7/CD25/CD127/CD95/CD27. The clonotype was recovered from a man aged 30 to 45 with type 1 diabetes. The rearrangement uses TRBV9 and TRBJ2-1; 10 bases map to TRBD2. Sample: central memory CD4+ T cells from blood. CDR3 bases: TGTGCCAGCAGCGCCCTGGGGACTAGCGTGCCCTACAATGAGCAGTTCTTC. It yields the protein CASSALGTSVPYNEQFF.